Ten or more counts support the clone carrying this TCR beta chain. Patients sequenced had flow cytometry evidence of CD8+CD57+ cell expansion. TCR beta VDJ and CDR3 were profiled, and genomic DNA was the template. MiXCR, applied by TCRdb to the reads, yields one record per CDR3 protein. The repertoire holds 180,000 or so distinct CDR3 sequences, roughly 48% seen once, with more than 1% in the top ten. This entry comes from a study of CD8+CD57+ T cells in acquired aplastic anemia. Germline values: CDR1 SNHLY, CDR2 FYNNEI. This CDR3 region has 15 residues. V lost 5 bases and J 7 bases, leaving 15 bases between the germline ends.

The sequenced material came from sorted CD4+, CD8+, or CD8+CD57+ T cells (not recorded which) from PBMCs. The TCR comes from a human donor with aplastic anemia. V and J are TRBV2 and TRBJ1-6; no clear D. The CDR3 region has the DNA TGTGCCAGCAGTAGAGACTTCAGAGGGAATTCACCCCTCCACTTT. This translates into CASSRDFRGNSPLHF.